These 5 T cell receptor beta chains were all obtained from the same sample, sequenced in a study of identical twins. TCRdb fed the 5' RACE reads into MiXCR, producing one record per CDR3 protein. The repertoire includes nearly 650,000 distinct CDR3 sequences, under 8.5% of them detected once, and 1.6% sits in the top ten. These records were also assigned to another study, of yellow fever vaccine responses in identical twins.

The sample was PBMCs. These receptors were collected from a woman younger than 35 in good health.

This clonotype was seen a handful of times. V gene TRBV19 combines with J gene TRBJ1-2; D ambiguous. The CDR3 runs to 14 residues. V was shortened by 0 bases and J by 2 bases, with 7 bases between the two germline ends. Per the germline V gene, CDR1 is LNHDA and CDR2 is SQIVND (reference sequence). In DNA form, the CDR3 reads TGTGCCAGTAGTATAGATGCAGCAAACTATGGCTACACCTTC. Protein: CASSIDAANYGYTF.

This clonotype has ten or more counts. The chain joins TRBV12-3 or TRBV12-4 to TRBJ1-5; unclear D gene. This CDR3 is built from 15 residues. The V end lost 1 base, the J end lost 9 bases, and 16 bases lay between the germline ends. CDR3 protein: CASSLGGERSGPQHF. The CDR3 DNA is TGTGCCAGCAGTTTAGGGGGAGAAAGAAGCGGGCCCCAGCATTTT.

The gene calls are TRBV20-1 and TRBJ1-4; D perhaps matches TRBD1 (5 bases). The ends were cut back, 6 bases at V and 7 bases at J, with 15 bases in the middle. CDR1 DFQATT and CDR2 SNEGSKA come from the germline V gene (reference sequence). This CDR3 contains 13 residues. CDR3 sequence reads: CSAPGTPVEKLFF. DNA for the CDR3: TGCAGTGCCCCCGGGACCCCCGTTGAAAAACTGTTTTTT.

This chain joins TRBV5-4 and TRBJ2-5; no definite D call. V was trimmed by 3 bases and J by 3 bases, leaving 18 bases between them. There are 16 residues in the CDR3. Germline V gives CDR1 SGHNT, CDR2 YYREEE (reference sequence). CDR3 nucleotide sequence: TGTGCCAGCAGCTCAGCGTCCCTAGGATGGAAAGAGACCCAGTACTTC. The encoded protein is CASSSASLGWKETQYF.

The rearrangement uses TRBV28 and TRBJ2-4, with TRBD2 as a possible D gene (5 bases). Deletions cut 6 bases from V and 0 bases from J, with 18 bases between. Germline lookup yields CDR1 MDHEN and CDR2 SYDVKM. The CDR3 is made up of 17 amino acids. In DNA form, the CDR3 reads TGTGCCAGCAGCCCTGCTGGACTGAGTCTAGCCAAAAACATTCAGTACTTC. Translation gives CASSPAGLSLAKNIQYF.